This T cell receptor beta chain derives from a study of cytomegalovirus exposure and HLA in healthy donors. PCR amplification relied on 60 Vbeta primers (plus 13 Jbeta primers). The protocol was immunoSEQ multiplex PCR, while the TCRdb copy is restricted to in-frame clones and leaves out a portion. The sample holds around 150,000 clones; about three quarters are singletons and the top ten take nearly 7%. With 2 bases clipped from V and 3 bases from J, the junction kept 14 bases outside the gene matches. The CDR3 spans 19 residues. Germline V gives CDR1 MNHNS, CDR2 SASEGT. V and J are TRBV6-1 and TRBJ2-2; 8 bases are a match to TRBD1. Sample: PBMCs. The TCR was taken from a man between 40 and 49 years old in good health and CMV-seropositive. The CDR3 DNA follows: TGTGCCAGCAGTGAAACGTTCTCCAGGGGGCGCGTACACACCGGGGAGCTGTTTTTT. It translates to CASSETFSRGRVHTGELFF.